Listed here is a single TCR beta chain. The antigen remains undetermined. CDR3 size: 13 residues. Trimming removed 4 bases at V and 4 bases at J, with 5 bases between. Germline V gene lookup returns CDR1 SGHDN and CDR2 FVKESK. The record originates from a study of T cell responses to AZD1222 COVID-19 vaccine. Regarding the study as a whole: Epitopes outside B.1.351 and B.1.1.7 mutated regions reportedly drew nearly half of spike TCRs. Two AZD1222 doses significantly raised spike-specific TCR breadth and depth over controls. Clonal diversity may have been underestimated in mostly white British donors.

Second-dose recipients at about 4 or about 12 weeks were treated as one pooled group. The data were produced by immunoSEQ multiplex PCR, yet TCRdb's version contains in-frame clones alone and is incomplete. The sample lists about 15,000 clones; 88% were seen once. The TCR comes from an adult who received the AZD1222 COVID-19 vaccine. The chain has TRBV14 and TRBJ1-6; D unclear. This specimen consisted of peripheral blood, obtained 28 days after the second AZD1222 dose. CDR3 coding DNA: TGTGCCAGCAGCCCCGAATATAATTCACCCCTCCACTTT. Translation gives CASSPEYNSPLHF.